A single sample is the source of the 7 T cell receptor beta chains below, sequenced in a study of Graves' ophthalmopathy and Graves' hyperthyroidism. Amplification from RNA transcripts yielded the TCR beta CDR3 regions. First-round RT-PCR with HTBI primers preceded a second-round multiplex PCR. In TCRdb, the multiplex PCR reads were re-called with MiXCR into one record per CDR3 protein. The sample consists of about 380,000 distinct CDR3 sequences, roughly 15% of them appearing once. Sample: peripheral blood. Receptors were obtained from a woman younger than 35 with stable Graves' hyperthyroidism.

In regard to this clonotype: Compared with germline, one end of the junction differs, possibly owing to a read error. This rearrangement joins TRBV3-1 to TRBJ1-5; possible D gene TRBD1, 6 bases. Germline V CDR1 and CDR2: LGHDT, YNNKEL (reference sequence). CDR3 length: 17 amino acids. The CDR3 sequence is CASSQEGSGAGNQPKHF. The CDR3 DNA follows: TGTGCCAGCAGCCAAGAGGGGTCAGGGGCTGGCAATCAGCCCAAGCATTTT.

In its sample, this clonotype was seen many times. The chain combines TRBV12-3 or TRBV12-4 with TRBJ2-5; 7 bases are shared with TRBD1. This CDR3 spans 14 amino acids. V trimming: 1 base; J trimming: 5 bases; junction bases outside the gene matches: 4. In DNA, the CDR3 is TGTGCCAGCAGTTTAGAGACAGGGCGGGAGACCCAGTACTTC. This translates into CASSLETGRETQYF.

There are many counts of this clonotype. This chain uses TRBV20-1 with TRBJ1-5; D may be TRBD1 (5 bases). V was clipped by 2 bases and J by 11 bases, with 10 bases between them. Germline V CDR1 and CDR2: DFQATT, SNEGSKA (reference sequence). The CDR3 consists of 11 residues. The DNA for the CDR3 is TGCAGTGCTAGACAGGGCCCAGCCCAGCATTTT. Protein sequence: CSARQGPAQHF.

This clonotype was counted many times. The chain combines TRBV7-6 with TRBJ2-4, with 11 bases that match TRBD2. CDR1 and CDR2 from the germline V gene are SGHVS and FNYEAQ. The CDR3 length is 19 residues. With 5 bases clipped from V and 0 bases from J, the junction kept 12 bases outside the gene matches. CDR3 sequence: CASSPVGPSGGQAKNIQYF. The CDR3 coding sequence is TGTGCCAGCAGCCCAGTGGGGCCTAGCGGGGGGCAAGCCAAAAACATTCAGTACTTC.

The chain couples TRBV28 to TRBJ1-5; 9 bases map to TRBD1. The germline V gene has CDR1 MDHEN and CDR2 SYDVKM. This CDR3 region has 13 residues. V dropped 6 bases and J dropped 6; count of bases not matched to a gene: 3. In nucleotides, the CDR3 is TGTGCCAGCAGACAGGGGGCAATTCAGCCCCAGCATTTT. It translates to CASRQGAIQPQHF.

This clonotype was detected many times. V gene TRBV6-2 or TRBV6-3 combines with J gene TRBJ2-2; D is possibly TRBD1 (7 bases). Trimming left V 7 bases short and J 3 bases short, with 15 bases between. Germline V gene lookup returns CDR1 MNHEY and CDR2 SVGEGT. This CDR3 is built from 15 residues. The CDR3 sequence is CASIRQGGDTGELFF. CDR3 coding DNA: TGTGCCAGCATCCGACAGGGAGGAGACACCGGGGAGCTGTTTTTT.

CDR3 in DNA: TGTGCCAGCAGCTTAGGTGGTGTTGGACAGGGGTTAGAGACCCAGTACTTC. This codes for CASSLGGVGQGLETQYF. The chain recombines TRBV13 with TRBJ2-5; 9 nucleotides line up with TRBD1. The J segment lost 4 bases and the V segment lost 0 bases, leaving 9 bases of the junction unmatched. The CDR3 totals 17 residues. Germline V lookup: CDR1 PRHDT, CDR2 FYEKMQ (reference sequence).